This T cell receptor (beta chain) was identified in a study of blood T cell repertoires in COVID-19. Study information: The cDNA or gDNA used as material had been derived from T cells, B-cell-depleted T cells, or PBMCs.

Per the original methods: Amplified reference gene primers provided the basis for estimating nucleated cell counts. Sequencing was performed with immunoSEQ multiplex PCR; in TCRdb, only in-frame clones are kept and a portion is missing. The V and J calls and clone size were taken over from that table, and D and trimming were inferred from the DNA. The sample holds about 60,000 clones, about 80% seen once. Germline V gives CDR1 MNHNY, CDR2 SVGAGI (reference sequence). The CDR3 runs 16 residues. The V gene end was trimmed by 8 bases and the J gene end by 1 base; junction bases not matched to a gene: 13.

Sequences were obtained from peripheral blood. The origin of this receptor is a woman older than 75 with acute or convalescent COVID-19. The chain couples TRBV6-6 to TRBJ1-2; 7 nucleotides align to TRBD1. CDR3 region: CASQPLTGTDNYGYTF. In DNA form, the CDR3 reads TGTGCCAGCCAACCTCTCACCGGGACAGATAACTATGGCTACACCTTC.